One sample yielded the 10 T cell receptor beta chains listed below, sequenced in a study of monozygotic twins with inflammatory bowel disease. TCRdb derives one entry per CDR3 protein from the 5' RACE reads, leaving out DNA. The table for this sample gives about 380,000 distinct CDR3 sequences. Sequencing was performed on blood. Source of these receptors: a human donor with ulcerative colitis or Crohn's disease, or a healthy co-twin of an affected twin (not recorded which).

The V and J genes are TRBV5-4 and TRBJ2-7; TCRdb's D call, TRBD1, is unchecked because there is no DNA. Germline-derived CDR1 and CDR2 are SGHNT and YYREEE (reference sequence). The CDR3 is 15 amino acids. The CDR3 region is CASSLMRGRAYEQYF.

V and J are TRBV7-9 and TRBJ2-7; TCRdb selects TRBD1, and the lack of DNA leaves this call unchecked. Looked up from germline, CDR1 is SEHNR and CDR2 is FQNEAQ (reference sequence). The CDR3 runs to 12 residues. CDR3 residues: CASSPLLFEQYF.

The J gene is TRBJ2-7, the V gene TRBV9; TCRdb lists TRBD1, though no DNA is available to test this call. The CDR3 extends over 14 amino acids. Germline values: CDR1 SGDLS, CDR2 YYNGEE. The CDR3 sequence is CASSVDRVIGEQYF.

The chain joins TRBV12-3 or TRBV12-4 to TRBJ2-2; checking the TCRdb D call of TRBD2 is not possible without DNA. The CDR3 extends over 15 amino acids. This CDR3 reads CASSRSGGAGGELFF.

This chain's CDR3 is CASTRQGAPDTQYF. The chain joins TRBV6-1 to TRBJ2-3; the TCRdb call, TRBD1, lacks DNA for checking. CDR3 length equals 14 residues. Germline V lookup: CDR1 MNHNS, CDR2 SASEGT.

The CDR3 loop is CASSTDRASGEQYF. The chain links TRBV7-2 to TRBJ2-7; TCRdb calls TRBD1, which cannot be checked without DNA. CDR1 is SGHTA and CDR2 is FQGNSA in the germline V gene. This CDR3 contains 14 residues.

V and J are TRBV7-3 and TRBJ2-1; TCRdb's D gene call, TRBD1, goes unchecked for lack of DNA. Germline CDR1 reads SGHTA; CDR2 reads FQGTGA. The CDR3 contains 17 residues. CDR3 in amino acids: CASSLVGGRGTYNEQFF.

CDR3 sequence: CASSYSTSRGLTF. The rearrangement joins TRBV6-5 to TRBJ1-3. The CDR3 runs 13 residues. Germline V gene data show CDR1 as MNHEY and CDR2 as SVGAGI.

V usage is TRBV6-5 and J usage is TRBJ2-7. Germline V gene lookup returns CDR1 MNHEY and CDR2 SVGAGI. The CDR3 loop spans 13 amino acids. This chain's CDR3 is CASSRQTNYEQYF.

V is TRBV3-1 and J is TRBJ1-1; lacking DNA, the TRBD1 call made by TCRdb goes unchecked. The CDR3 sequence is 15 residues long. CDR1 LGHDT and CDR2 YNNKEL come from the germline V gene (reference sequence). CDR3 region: CASSRTDRWDTEAFF.